Listed below are T cell receptor beta chains from one sample, sequenced in a study of tumor-infiltrating lymphocytes in primary liver carcinoma. TCRdb re-called the multiplex PCR reads with MiXCR, one entry per CDR3 protein. The table shows some 50,000 distinct CDR3 sequences, with 60% to 85% occurring only once. What was sequenced was liver tumor tissue from sampling region 5. The receptor source for this set is a man aged 40-49 years with primary liver carcinoma and hepatitis B virus infection. CDR3s include the opening cysteine and the closing phenylalanine or tryptophan.

CDR3aa,v_gene
CASSWGRWATNSPLHF,TRBV6-5
CACTSAGGFRNEQFF,TRBV2
CATSTSTGGNTIYF,TRBV11-2
CAWTSGLAVRNEQFF,TRBV30
CASSQESLPKNIQYF,TRBV4-1
CASSDRGGKDEQFF,TRBV7-9
CASSYPVWAGYTF,TRBV6-2/TRBV6-3
CASSRLGTGFEKTQYF,TRBV4-1
CACTQGGTDTQYF,TRBV30
CASSLLAGGPPYKQFF,TRBV12-3/TRBV12-4
CATSSRQGKDEQYF,TRBV15
CASSGGTEWGTQYF,TRBV5-4
CSVSRNTEVFF,TRBV29-1
CSGARGTDTQYF,TRBV29-1
CASMYSGYEQYF,TRBV6-1
CASPLTGRGEKLFF,TRBV4-2
CSVATSGLYNEQFF,TRBV29-1
CASSLGHGLFF,TRBV13
CASSIAGTSGRYERYF,TRBV19
CASSLWKGVKAGANVLAF,TRBV6-5
CASSLRGEHFF,TRBV13
CASNLGGTSGSEQYF,TRBV7-9
CSASAGTDYEEYF,TRBV29-1
CASTSGTSGRLYEQFF,TRBV12-3/TRBV12-4
CSASAAAQGHNEQFF,TRBV20-1
CANGLRDRVSGTDTQYF,TRBV7-8
CASSGTANYGYTF,TRBV4-1
CASSQGRLGPPLHF,TRBV4-1
CCVEVSGDTQYF,TRBV29-1
CASIQNLTGTNEQYF,TRBV6-2/TRBV6-3
CASNGGGSYEQYF,TRBV28
CARSLLQGAHGYTF,TRBV12-3/TRBV12-4
CASSLDWVVAGYEQYF,TRBV11-2
CASILGATQYF,TRBV6-5
CVSSLETGGTDTQYF,TRBV11-2
CSVNAVDTYTQYF,TRBV29-1
CASNLTPGDNSPLHF,TRBV7-3
CSVSPNEQFF,TRBV29-1
CASSSGALLKTGGAGETQYF,TRBV5-1
CASSLSELASQYF,TRBV11-2
CASSRPGTGVQETQYF,TRBV5-1
CVSSKGLAVSTDTQHF,TRBV11-1
CTSGFEGRPGDGQFF,TRBV11-1
CASSPRTGTDTQYF,TRBV5-8
CANSTGRFPEPQHF,TRBV11-2
CASSLRGNQYF,TRBV13
CSVEWNRIRSYNELFF,TRBV29-1
CASSLRGEQFF,TRBV13
CANSMARGQGTDTQYF,TRBV6-1